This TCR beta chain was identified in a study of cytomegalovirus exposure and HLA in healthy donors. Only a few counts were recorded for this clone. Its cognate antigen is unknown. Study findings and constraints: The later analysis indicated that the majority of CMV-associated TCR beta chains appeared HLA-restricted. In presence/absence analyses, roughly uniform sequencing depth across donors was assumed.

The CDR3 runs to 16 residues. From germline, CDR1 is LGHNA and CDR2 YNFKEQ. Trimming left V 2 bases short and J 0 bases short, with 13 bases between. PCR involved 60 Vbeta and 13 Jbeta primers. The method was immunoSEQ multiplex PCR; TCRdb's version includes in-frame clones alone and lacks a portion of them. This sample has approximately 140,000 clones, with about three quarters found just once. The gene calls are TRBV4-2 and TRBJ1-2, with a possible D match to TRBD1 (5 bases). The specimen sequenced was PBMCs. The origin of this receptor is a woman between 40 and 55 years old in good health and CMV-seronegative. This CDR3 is CASSQTGGEANYGYTF. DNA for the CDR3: TGTGCCAGCAGCCAAACGGGGGGGGAAGCTAACTATGGCTACACCTTC.